The 5 T cell receptor beta chains presented below share a single source sample, sequenced in a study of T cell repertoires in cytomegalovirus infection. TCRdb itself ran the reads through MiXCR, one entry per CDR3 protein. The sample includes nearly 700,000 distinct CDR3 sequences, roughly 30% seen only once; the top ten take roughly 20%. Their specific antigens are unknown. This specimen consisted of cultured PBMCs, obtained from culture after CMV antigen stimulation. These receptors all come from a human donor in good health (CMV status not recorded). Some clones in this sample may be carry-over from other donors' samples.

About this clonotype itself: A single base separates this from a much larger clone, so it may be a read error. This CDR3 is missing its conserved last phenylalanine or tryptophan, likely due to a read error. J is TRBJ2-1 and V is TRBV7-2, with 7 bases lining up with TRBD2. Trimming removed 7 bases from V and 5 bases from J; junction bases left unmatched: 8. Germline loops: CDR1 SGHTA, CDR2 FQGNSA. The CDR3 is 14 residues long. In DNA, the CDR3 is TGTGCCAGCAAAGATACTAGCGCGAACAATGAGCAGTTCTTG. It codes for CASKDTSANNEQFL.

Many counts were recorded for this clonotype. The chain couples TRBV7-2 to TRBJ2-1, with D possibly matching TRBD2 (6 bases). V was trimmed by 1 base and J by 7 bases, leaving 17 bases between them. There are 16 residues in the CDR3. CDR1 is SGHTA and CDR2 is FQGNSA in the germline V gene. The CDR3 region is CASSLEAGNLGNEQFF. The CDR3 region has the DNA TGTGCCAGCAGCTTAGAGGCGGGAAACCTAGGGAATGAGCAGTTCTTC.

The gene calls are TRBV7-8 and TRBJ2-3; D might be TRBD2 (5 bases). In germline, CDR1 is SGHVS, CDR2 FQNEAQ. Trimming cost V 4 bases and J 6 bases, with 14 bases left between them. CDR3 length equals 14 residues. The CDR3, as DNA: TGTGCCAGCAGCTCTCGACTACCCCGGGATACGCAGTATTTT. Translating it yields CASSSRLPRDTQYF.

J is TRBJ1-1 and V is TRBV7-8; D is perhaps TRBD1 (5 bases). Germline CDR1 SGHVS, CDR2 FQNEAQ. Trimming stripped 5 bases from V and 9 bases from J, with 16 bases between. This CDR3 comprises 13 residues. The CDR3 region is CASSQAGLGKAFF. The CDR3 region has the DNA TGTGCCAGCAGCCAGGCAGGGTTAGGTAAAGCTTTCTTT.

This clonotype was counted between two and nine times. The chain employs TRBV6-2 or TRBV6-3 and TRBJ1-5; TRBD1 might be the D (6 bases). V was shortened by 6 bases and J by 7 bases, with 22 bases between the two germline ends. This CDR3 contains 16 residues. The germline gives CDR1 MNHEY, CDR2 SVGEGT. As DNA, the CDR3 is TGTGCCAGCAGCCCGAGGAGTCAGGGGATGGGACAGCCCCAGCATTTT. Translated, it gives CASSPRSQGMGQPQHF.